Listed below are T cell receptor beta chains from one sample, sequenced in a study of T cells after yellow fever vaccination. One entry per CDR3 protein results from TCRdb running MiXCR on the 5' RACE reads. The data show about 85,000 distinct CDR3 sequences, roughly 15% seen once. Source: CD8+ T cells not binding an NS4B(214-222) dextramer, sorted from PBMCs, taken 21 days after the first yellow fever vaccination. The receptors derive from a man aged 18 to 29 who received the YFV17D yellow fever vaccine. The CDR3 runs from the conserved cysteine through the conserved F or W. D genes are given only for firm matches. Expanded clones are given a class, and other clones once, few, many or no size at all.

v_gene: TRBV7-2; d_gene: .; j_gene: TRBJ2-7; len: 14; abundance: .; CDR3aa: CASSFPGAGNEQYF; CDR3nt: TGTGCCAGCAGCTTCCCGGGGGCTGGGAACGAGCAGTACTTC
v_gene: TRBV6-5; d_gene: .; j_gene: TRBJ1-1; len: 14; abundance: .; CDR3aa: CASSPWGGNTEAFF; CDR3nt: TGTGCCAGCAGCCCTTGGGGGGGGAACACTGAAGCTTTCTTT
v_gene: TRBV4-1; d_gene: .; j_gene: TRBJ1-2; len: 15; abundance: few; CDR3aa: CASSQGHTGNYGYTF; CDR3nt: TGCGCCAGCAGCCAAGGGCACACAGGCAACTATGGCTACACCTTC
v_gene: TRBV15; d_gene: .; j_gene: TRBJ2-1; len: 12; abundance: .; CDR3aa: CATSRRGGEQFF; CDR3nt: TGTGCCACCAGCAGACGGGGCGGTGAGCAGTTCTTC
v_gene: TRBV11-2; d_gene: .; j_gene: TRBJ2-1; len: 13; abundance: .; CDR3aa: CASSGGRGKQQFF; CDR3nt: TGTGCCAGCAGCGGCGGCCGGGGGAAACAGCAGTTCTTC
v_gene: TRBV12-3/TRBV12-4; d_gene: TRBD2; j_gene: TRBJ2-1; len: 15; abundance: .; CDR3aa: CASSVTSGGFNEQFF; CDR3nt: TGTGCCAGCAGTGTTACTAGCGGGGGGTTTAATGAGCAGTTCTTC
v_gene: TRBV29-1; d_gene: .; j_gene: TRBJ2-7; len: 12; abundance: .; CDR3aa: CSVQGRAGEQYF; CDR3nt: TGCAGCGTTCAGGGCCGGGCGGGGGAGCAGTACTTC
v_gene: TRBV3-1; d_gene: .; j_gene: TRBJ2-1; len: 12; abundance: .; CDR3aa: CASMGANNEQFF; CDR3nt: TGTGCCAGCATGGGCGCGAACAATGAGCAGTTCTTC
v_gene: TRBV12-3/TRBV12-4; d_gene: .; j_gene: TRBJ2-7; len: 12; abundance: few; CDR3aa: CASTPGTVEQYF; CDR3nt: TGTGCCAGCACCCCCGGCACCGTCGAGCAGTACTTC
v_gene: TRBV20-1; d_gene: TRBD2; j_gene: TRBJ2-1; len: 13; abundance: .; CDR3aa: CSASRGGNIEQFF; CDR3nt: TGCAGTGCCTCCCGGGGGGGGAATATTGAGCAGTTCTTC
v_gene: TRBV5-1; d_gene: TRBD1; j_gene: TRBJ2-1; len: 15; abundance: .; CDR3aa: CASSLEGQGGDEQFF; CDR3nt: TGCGCCAGCAGCTTGGAGGGACAGGGGGGGGATGAGCAGTTCTTC
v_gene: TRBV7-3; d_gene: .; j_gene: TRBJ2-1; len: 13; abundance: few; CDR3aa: CASSLTSWNEQFF; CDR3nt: TGTGCCAGCAGCTTAACTAGCTGGAATGAGCAGTTCTTC